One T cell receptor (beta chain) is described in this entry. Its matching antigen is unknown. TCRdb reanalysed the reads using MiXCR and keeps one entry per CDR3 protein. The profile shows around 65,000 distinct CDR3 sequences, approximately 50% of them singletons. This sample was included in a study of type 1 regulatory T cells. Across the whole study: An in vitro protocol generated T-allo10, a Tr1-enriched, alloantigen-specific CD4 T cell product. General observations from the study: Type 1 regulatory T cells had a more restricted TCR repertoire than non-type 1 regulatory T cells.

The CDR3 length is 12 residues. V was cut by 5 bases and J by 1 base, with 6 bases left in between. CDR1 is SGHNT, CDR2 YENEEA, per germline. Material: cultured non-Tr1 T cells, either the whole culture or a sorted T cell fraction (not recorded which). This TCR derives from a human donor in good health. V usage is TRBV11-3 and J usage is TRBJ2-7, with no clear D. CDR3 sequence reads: CASSIMSYEQYF. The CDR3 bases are TGTGCCAGCAGCATCATGTCCTACGAGCAGTACTTC.